These 24 T cell receptor beta chains were sequenced from one sample in a study of CD39 and CD103 CD8 tumor-infiltrating T cells. The protocol was immunoSEQ multiplex PCR, while the TCRdb copy is restricted to in-frame clones and leaves out a portion. The sample contains roughly 15,000 clones, just over 90% of which appear only once. The source material was CD8+ T cells sorted from blood. Subset denoted: total memory CD8 T cells (CD45RA-CCR7+/-) from blood or uninvolved lymph node. The receptors come from a human donor with head and neck squamous cell carcinoma.

The chain carries TRBV10-3 and TRBJ2-5, with 10 bases aligning to TRBD2. The V segment lost 3 bases and the J segment 4 bases; nucleotides outside the gene matches: 14. This CDR3 contains 18 residues. CDR1 is ENHRY and CDR2 is SYGVKD in the germline V gene. CDR3 sequence (DNA): TGTGCCATCAGTGACCCCGCGGCTAGCGGGGGTCTTGGAGAGACCCAGTACTTC. This gives the protein CAISDPAASGGLGETQYF.

This chain uses TRBV7-9 with TRBJ2-7; 8 positions match TRBD1. V lost 7 bases, J lost 4 bases, and 9 bases stayed unmatched. CDR1 and CDR2 from the germline V gene are SEHNR and FQNEAQ (reference sequence). The CDR3 spans 14 residues. CDR3 in amino acids: CASTPGTGLYEQYF. The CDR3 nucleotides read TGTGCCAGCACCCCCGGGACAGGCTTATACGAGCAGTACTTC.

CDR3 in DNA: TGTGCCAGCAGTTTGGGAGCGAACACCGGGGAGCTGTTTTTT. Amino acids: CASSLGANTGELFF. The V call is TRBV27, the J call TRBJ2-2; possible D gene TRBD2, 5 bases. Germline V CDR1 and CDR2: MNHEY, SMNVEV (reference sequence). V was trimmed by 3 bases and J by 0 bases, leaving 5 bases between them. The CDR3 length is 14 residues.

The chain recombines TRBV7-2 with TRBJ2-1; TRBD2 matches 11 bases. CDR1 and CDR2 (germline): SGHTA, FQGNSA. V shed 5 bases, J shed 7 bases, and the junction held 10 bases outside the gene matches. The CDR3 totals 16 residues. The CDR3: CASSPYSGGAKNEQFF. The CDR3 DNA sequence: TGTGCCAGCAGCCCCTATAGCGGGGGGGCGAAAAATGAGCAGTTCTTC.

V is TRBV5-5 and J is TRBJ2-7; 7 bases are shared with TRBD1. The CDR3 totals 13 residues. V trimming: 3 bases; J trimming: 7 bases; junction bases outside the gene matches: 7. Per the germline V gene, CDR1 is SGHKS and CDR2 is YYEKEE (reference sequence). CDR3 nucleotide sequence: TGTGCCAGCAGCTCGACAGGGAATGGGGAGCAGTACTTC. Its protein is CASSSTGNGEQYF.

CDR3 coding DNA: TGTGCCAGTAGTCCCGGTTCAGGGGGAGTCACAGATACGCAGTATTTT. This gives the protein CASSPGSGGVTDTQYF. The chain carries TRBV19 and TRBJ2-3; 7 bases agree with TRBD1. Trimming at V came to 5 bases and at J to 2 bases, leaving 10 bases not matched to a gene. Germline CDR1 is LNHDA and CDR2 is SQIVND (reference sequence). The CDR3 runs to 16 residues.

This sequence joins TRBV7-8 and TRBJ2-7, with D uncertain. The CDR3 runs 15 residues. The germline gives CDR1 SGHVS, CDR2 FQNEAQ. V shed 5 bases and J shed 9 bases, with 23 bases lying between them. The CDR3 here is CASSPVDSAFRLQYF. The DNA for the CDR3 is TGTGCCAGCAGCCCCGTCGACTCAGCCTTCCGTCTGCAGTACTTC.

A single count supports this clone. The gene calls are TRBV10-3 and TRBJ2-7; 12 nucleotides line up with TRBD2. This CDR3 has 15 residues. Losses at the gene ends were 2 bases for V and 6 bases for J; bases not matched to a gene: 5. Germline V gene data show CDR1 as ENHRY and CDR2 as SYGVKD. CDR3 sequence (DNA): TGTGCCATCAGTGAGACTTCTAGCGGGGGGGCCGAGCAGTACTTC. It encodes CAISETSSGGAEQYF.

J is TRBJ1-1 and V is TRBV15, with 8 nucleotides matching TRBD1. The germline CDR1 and CDR2 sequences are LNHNV and YYDKDF (reference sequence). The CDR3 extends over 15 amino acids. The V and J ends lost 3 bases and 4 bases, in that order; junction bases with no gene match: 7. In DNA form, the CDR3 reads TGTGCCACCAGCAGCACAGGGGGATGGGGCACTGAAGCTTTCTTT. It yields the protein CATSSTGGWGTEAFF.

J is TRBJ2-2 and V is TRBV7-9; 7 bases map to TRBD2. Germline V gene sequence: CDR1 SEHNR, CDR2 FQNEAQ (reference sequence). The CDR3 covers 15 residues. Trimming removed 5 bases from V and 0 bases from J; junction bases left unmatched: 3. The DNA for the CDR3 is TGTGCCAGCAGCCCGACTAGCACGAACACCGGGGAGCTGTTTTTT. Its protein product is CASSPTSTNTGELFF.

The chain carries TRBV7-8 and TRBJ1-2; D is undetermined. Trimming left V 2 bases short and J 2 bases short, with 6 bases between. The CDR3 totals 13 residues. Germline-derived CDR1 and CDR2 are SGHVS and FQNEAQ. CDR3 loop: CASSLYGNYGYTF. For the CDR3, the DNA is TGTGCCAGCAGCTTATATGGAAACTATGGCTACACCTTC.

The chain carries TRBV7-2 and TRBJ2-3, with 14 positions matching TRBD2. Germline CDR1 is SGHTA and CDR2 is FQGNSA. V lost 5 bases, J lost 8 bases, and 6 bases stayed unmatched. This CDR3 spans 15 amino acids. The CDR3 protein is CASSGTSGGLGTQYF. As DNA, the CDR3 is TGTGCCAGCAGCGGGACTAGCGGGGGACTCGGTACGCAGTATTTT.

This clone has more than one count but fewer than ten. The rearrangement links TRBV19 to TRBJ2-2; 12 bases fit TRBD1. V dropped 7 bases and J dropped 7; count of bases not matched to a gene: 10. Germline V gene lookup returns CDR1 LNHDA and CDR2 SQIVND (reference sequence). CDR3 length: 16 amino acids. The DNA for the CDR3 is TGTGCCAGTAACCCGGGGGACAGGGGGCTCCTCGGGGAGCTGTTTTTT. Translating it yields CASNPGDRGLLGELFF.

The rearrangement joins TRBV7-9 to TRBJ2-7; D is undetermined. This CDR3 comprises 13 residues. Trimming left V 0 bases short and J 6 bases short, with 9 bases between. CDR1 and CDR2 (germline): SEHNR, FQNEAQ (reference sequence). The CDR3 DNA reads as TGTGCCAGCAGCTTAGCGCTCGGCAGCGAGCAGTACTTC. Its translation: CASSLALGSEQYF.

V usage is TRBV30 and J usage is TRBJ2-7; D not certain. This CDR3 is 11 amino acids long. Between the trimmed V and J ends, which lost 0 bases and 5 bases, there was a span of 5 bases. The V gene's germline CDR1 is GTSNPN and CDR2 SVGIG (reference sequence). Written as DNA, the CDR3 is TGTGCCTGGAGTGTACTTAACGAGCAGTACTTC. As protein: CAWSVLNEQYF.

This chain uses TRBV7-2 with TRBJ2-3; 7 nucleotides align to TRBD2. Trimming cost V 1 base and J 3 bases; bases outside gene matches: 7. The CDR3 totals 16 residues. In germline, CDR1 is SGHTA, CDR2 FQGNSA. CDR3 nucleotide sequence: TGTGCCAGCAGCTTAGTCGTAGCGGGTGCGACAGATACGCAGTATTTT. Translation: CASSLVVAGATDTQYF.

The V call is TRBV6-1, the J call TRBJ2-7; 11 positions agree with TRBD1. The germline V gene encodes CDR1 MNHNS and CDR2 SASEGT. The CDR3 consists of 15 residues. V gave up 6 bases and J gave up 3 bases; unmatched junction bases: 7. The CDR3 DNA is TGTGCCAGCAGCGGAGCCGGGACAGGGGGCTACGAGCAGTACTTC. It yields the protein CASSGAGTGGYEQYF.

The V gene is TRBV9, the J gene TRBJ2-3; 11 bases match TRBD2. Germline V gene lookup returns CDR1 SGDLS and CDR2 YYNGEE. The CDR3 sequence is 16 residues long. The V segment lost 3 bases and the J segment 3 bases; nucleotides outside the gene matches: 6. CDR3 sequence: CASSDVTSGVTDTQYF. The DNA for the CDR3 is TGTGCCAGCAGCGATGTGACTAGCGGGGTTACAGATACGCAGTATTTT.

The chain couples TRBV7-9 to TRBJ2-7, with TRBD1 matching over 11 bases. The V gene end was trimmed by 5 bases and the J gene end by 6 bases; junction bases not matched to a gene: 9. Germline values: CDR1 SEHNR, CDR2 FQNEAQ (reference sequence). The CDR3 has 15 amino acids. This chain's CDR3 is CASSHPGTGGSEQYF. The CDR3 nucleotides are TGTGCCAGCAGCCACCCCGGGACAGGGGGGAGCGAGCAGTACTTC.

V and J are TRBV30 and TRBJ1-5; D ambiguous. Germline V gives CDR1 GTSNPN, CDR2 SVGIG (reference sequence). V lost 2 bases and J lost 9, with 11 bases in between. The CDR3 runs 12 residues. CDR3 nucleotides: TGTGCCTGGAGTCCCGGGCATGGGCCCCAGCATTTT. This encodes CAWSPGHGPQHF.

The V gene is TRBV4-1, the J gene TRBJ1-1; unclear D gene. CDR1 and CDR2 (germline): MGHRA, YSYEKL. This CDR3 has 14 residues. The V end lost 1 base, the J end lost 5 bases, and 11 bases lay between the germline ends. The chain's CDR3 is CASSQVSEYTEAFF. The CDR3, as DNA: TGCGCCAGCAGCCAAGTTTCAGAGTATACTGAAGCTTTCTTT.

The chain links TRBV21-1 to TRBJ1-1; the table's D gene call, TRBD1, was not cross checked with the DNA. TRBV21-1 is flagged as a pseudogene. The CDR3 consists of 17 residues. CDR3 sequence (DNA): TGTGCCAGCAGCAAAAAATGGACAGGGGAGGGGAGCACTGAAGCTTTCTTT. Its translation is CASSKKWTGEGSTEAFF.

The V call is TRBV4-2, the J call TRBJ1-4; 8 bases fit TRBD1. J gave up 8 bases and V 0 bases, and 11 bases lay outside the gene matches. Germline V gives CDR1 LGHNA, CDR2 YNFKEQ. The CDR3 extends over 17 amino acids. The CDR3 here is CASSQDLEGQVREKLFF. In nucleotides, the CDR3 is TGTGCCAGCAGCCAAGATTTGGAGGGACAGGTGCGGGAAAAACTGTTTTTT.

Comment on this clone: Additional DNA sequences in this sample encode the identical CDR3. V gene TRBV5-6 combines with J gene TRBJ1-1, with D possibly TRBD1 on 6 matching bases. CDR1 is SGHDT and CDR2 is YYEEEE in the germline V gene. Trimming stripped 4 bases from V and 1 base from J, with 8 bases between. The CDR3 loop spans 13 amino acids. CDR3 DNA sequence: TGTGCCAGCAGCCTAGGGGGGAACACTGAAGCTTTCTTT. Translating it yields CASSLGGNTEAFF. Variable domain in full (rest from reference TRBV5-6 and TRBJ1-1): DAGVTQSPTHLIKTRGQQVTLRCSPKSGHDTVSWYQQALGQGPQFIFQYYEEEERQRGNFPDRFSGHQFPNYSSELNVNALLLGDSALYLCASSLGGNTEAFFGQGTRLTVV.